This T cell receptor beta chain appears in the sequencing data of a study of preoperative IRX-2 immunotherapy in early breast cancer (dated by TCRdb to about 2019). Trimming at the junction amounts to 0 bases on V and 3 bases on J, and the germline ends lie 7 bases apart. The CDR3 numbers 14 residues from cysteine through phenylalanine. Left in the record is the CDR3 DNA by itself, 42 bases read in frame from the first base. The germline V gene encodes CDR1 SGHRS and CDR2 YFSETQ. Libraries were prepared through the immunoSEQ multiplex PCR assay. This immuneACCESS table, as held by TCRdb, lists in-frame sequences with V and J called but not all clones. Of the missing ones, under half trace to an unresolved V gene in checked studies; the others have no known cause. The sample table contains 75,000 to 100,000 clones; only one count was recorded for roughly 85% of them. The ten largest make up roughly 2% of the sample.

As concerns this clone: The antigen it recognizes is unknown. No much larger clone is present one base from it, and per-base qualities are unavailable.

Interpreted using the paper, the treatment or condition label stands for: preoperative locoregional IRX-2 cytokine immunotherapy. The samples were obtained from a phase Ib study that tested preoperative, locoregional IRX-2 cytokine immunotherapy meant to prime immune responses. Donors were patients with early-stage breast cancer who received IRX-2 before surgery. The receptor comes from a human donor with breast cancer. The sequencing used tumor tissue, collected after IRX-2 immunotherapy. This sequence uses TRBV5-1 and TRBJ2-4; the D gene identity is not certain. The nucleotide sequence is TGCGCCAGCAGCTTGGCCGGCAACAAAAACATTCAGTACTTC. This is translated as CASSLAGNKNIQYF.